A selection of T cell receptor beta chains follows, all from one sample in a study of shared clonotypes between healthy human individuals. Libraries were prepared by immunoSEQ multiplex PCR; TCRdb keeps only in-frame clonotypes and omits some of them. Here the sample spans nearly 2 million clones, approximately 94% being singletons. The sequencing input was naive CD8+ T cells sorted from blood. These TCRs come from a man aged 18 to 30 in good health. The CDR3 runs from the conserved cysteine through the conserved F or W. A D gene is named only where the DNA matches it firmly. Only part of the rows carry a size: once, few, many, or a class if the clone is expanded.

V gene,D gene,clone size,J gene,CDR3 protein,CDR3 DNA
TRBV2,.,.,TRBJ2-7,CASSGEYEQYF,TGTGCCAGCAGTGGCGAATACGAGCAGTACTTC
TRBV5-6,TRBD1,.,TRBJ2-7,CASSLAGGLAYEQYF,TGTGCCAGCAGCTTGGCAGGGGGATTGGCCTACGAGCAGTACTTC
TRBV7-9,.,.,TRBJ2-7,CASSLDSTYEQYF,TGTGCCAGCAGCTTAGACTCCACCTACGAGCAGTACTTC
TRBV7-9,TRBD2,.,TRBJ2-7,CASSPGGGGYEQYF,TGTGCCAGCAGCCCCGGCGGGGGGGGCTACGAGCAGTACTTC
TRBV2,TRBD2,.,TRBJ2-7,CASSDGTSGYEQYF,TGTGCCAGCAGCGACGGGACTAGCGGATACGAGCAGTACTTC
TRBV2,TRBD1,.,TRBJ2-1,CASNQGQGSNEQFF,TGTGCCAGCAATCAGGGACAGGGTAGCAATGAGCAGTTCTTC
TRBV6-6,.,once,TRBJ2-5,CASSSPWGLGETQYF,TGTGCCAGCAGTTCCCCATGGGGGCTGGGGGAGACCCAGTACTTC
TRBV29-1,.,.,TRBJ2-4,CSVEDGSGRNIQYF,TGCAGCGTTGAAGATGGATCGGGGAGGAACATTCAGTACTTC
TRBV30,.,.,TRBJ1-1,CAWSVHRRMGGALEDTEAFF,TGTGCCTGGAGTGTCCACCGAAGGATGGGGGGCGCCTTAGAAGACACTGAAGCTTTCTTT
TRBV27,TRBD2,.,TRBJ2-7,CASSFLAGGRYSYEQYF,TGTGCCAGCAGCTTCCTAGCGGGCGGGCGTTACTCCTACGAGCAGTACTTC
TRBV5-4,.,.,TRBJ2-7,CASSLQGSYEQYF,TGTGCCAGCAGCTTACAGGGATCCTACGAGCAGTACTTC
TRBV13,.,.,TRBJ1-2,CASSLGTDTGYTF,TGTGCCAGCAGCCTAGGGACGGATACAGGCTACACCTTC
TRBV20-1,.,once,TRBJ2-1,CSAPTGLVQFF,TGCAGTGCTCCCACCGGACTTGTGCAGTTCTTC
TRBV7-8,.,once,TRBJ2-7,CASSFQGRYEQYF,TGTGCCAGCAGTTTTCAGGGTCGCTACGAGCAGTACTTC
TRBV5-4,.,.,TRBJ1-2,CASSSLPGLTLHGYTF,TGTGCCAGCAGCTCTCTCCCGGGACTCACCCTCCATGGCTACACCTTC
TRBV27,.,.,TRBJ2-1,CASSLSAGAHNEQFF,TGTGCCAGCAGTTTATCGGCGGGGGCCCACAATGAGCAGTTCTTC
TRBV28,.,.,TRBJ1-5,CASSLYTTGLSNQPQHF,TGTGCCAGCAGTTTATATACTACAGGGCTTAGCAATCAGCCCCAGCATTTT
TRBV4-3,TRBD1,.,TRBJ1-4,CASSQANYDRGPVNEKLFF,TGCGCCAGCAGCCAAGCAAATTACGACAGGGGCCCTGTAAATGAAAAACTGTTTTTT
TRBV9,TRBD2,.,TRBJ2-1,CASSVDGGAYNEQFF,TGTGCCAGCAGCGTAGACGGGGGGGCTTACAATGAGCAGTTCTTC
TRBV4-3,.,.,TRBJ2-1,CASSPSRATVVSNEQFF,TGCGCCAGCAGCCCATCGAGGGCTACGGTCGTTTCCAATGAGCAGTTCTTC
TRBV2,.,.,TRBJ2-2,CASRGPGRTGELFF,TGTGCCAGCAGGGGACCGGGGCGCACCGGGGAGCTGTTTTTT
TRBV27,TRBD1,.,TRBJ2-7,CASSSTGTGAYEQYF,TGTGCCAGCAGTTCCACCGGGACAGGGGCCTACGAGCAGTACTTC
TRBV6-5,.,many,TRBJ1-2,CASSWGGDNYGYTF,TGTGCCAGCAGTTGGGGGGGGGATAACTATGGCTACACCTTC
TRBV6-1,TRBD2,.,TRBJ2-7,CASSPRLAGVYEQYF,TGTGCCAGCAGTCCCCGACTAGCGGGAGTGTACGAGCAGTACTTC
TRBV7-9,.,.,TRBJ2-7,CASSLGSVWYEQYF,TGTGCCAGCAGCTTAGGCAGCGTTTGGTACGAGCAGTACTTC
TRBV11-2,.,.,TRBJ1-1,CASSLDGVDTEAFF,TGTGCCAGCTCTCTCGACGGAGTTGACACTGAAGCTTTCTTT
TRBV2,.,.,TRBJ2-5,CASSDSPSQETQYF,TGTGCCAGCAGTGATTCCCCGTCTCAAGAGACCCAGTACTTC
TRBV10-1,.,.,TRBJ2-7,CASSESGTSYEQYF,TGCGCCAGCAGTGAGTCGGGGACCTCCTACGAGCAGTACTTC
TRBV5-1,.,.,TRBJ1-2,CASSPDSGYGYTF,TGCGCCAGCAGCCCTGACAGCGGCTATGGCTACACCTTC
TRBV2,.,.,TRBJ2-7,CASSPWGSYEQYF,TGTGCCAGCAGTCCGTGGGGATCGTACGAGCAGTACTTC
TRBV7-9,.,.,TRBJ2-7,CASSLMEGPEQYF,TGTGCCAGCAGCCTTATGGAGGGTCCCGAGCAGTACTTC
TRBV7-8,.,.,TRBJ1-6,CASSLRRGLGSPLHF,TGTGCCAGCAGCCTTCGTAGAGGCCTAGGTTCACCCCTCCACTTT
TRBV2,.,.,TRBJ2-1,CASSELGDSYNEQFF,TGTGCCAGCAGTGAACTGGGAGACTCCTACAATGAGCAGTTCTTC
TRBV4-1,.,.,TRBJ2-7,CASSQATGPYEQYF,TGCGCCAGCAGCCAAGCGACAGGACCCTACGAGCAGTACTTC
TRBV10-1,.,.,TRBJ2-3,CASSPGAPTDTQYF,TGCGCCAGCAGTCCAGGGGCACCCACAGATACGCAGTATTTT
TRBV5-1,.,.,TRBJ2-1,CASTQPDVYNEQFF,TGCGCCAGCACCCAACCGGACGTCTACAATGAGCAGTTCTTC
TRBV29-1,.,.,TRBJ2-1,CSGGLAGWNEQFF,TGCAGCGGAGGACTCGCGGGGTGGAATGAGCAGTTCTTC
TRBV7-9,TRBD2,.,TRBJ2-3,CASSPTSGTSTDTQYF,TGTGCCAGCAGCCCAACTAGCGGAACTAGCACAGATACGCAGTATTTT
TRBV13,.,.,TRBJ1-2,CASSQSETFDYGYTF,TGTGCCAGCAGCCAATCCGAAACTTTCGACTATGGCTACACCTTC
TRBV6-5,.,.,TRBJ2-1,CASSYSSGYLLAEQFF,TGTGCCAGCAGTTACTCGAGCGGCTATCTTTTGGCTGAGCAGTTCTTC
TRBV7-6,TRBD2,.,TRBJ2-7,CASSLAAGGGRNEQYF,TGTGCCAGCAGCTTAGCGGCTGGCGGGGGGAGGAACGAGCAGTACTTC
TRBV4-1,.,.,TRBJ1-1,CASSPRGGTTEAFF,TGCGCCAGCAGCCCTAGGGGAGGCACCACTGAAGCTTTCTTT
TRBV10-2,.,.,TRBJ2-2,CASKSSGPTGELFF,TGCGCCAGCAAATCCTCGGGGCCAACCGGGGAGCTGTTTTTT
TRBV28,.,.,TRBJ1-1,CASKTGPTNTEAFF,TGTGCCAGCAAGACGGGGCCCACGAACACTGAAGCTTTCTTT
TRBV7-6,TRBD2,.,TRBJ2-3,CASSFGLADTDTQYF,TGTGCCAGCAGCTTCGGACTAGCGGACACAGATACGCAGTATTTT
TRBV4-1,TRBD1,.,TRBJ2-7,CASSQGPPATGGWYEQYF,TGCGCCAGCAGCCAAGGGCCTCCCGCGACAGGGGGTTGGTACGAGCAGTACTTC
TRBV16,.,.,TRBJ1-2,CASSRVSGLHTF,TGTGCCAGCAGCCGGGTAAGCGGACTACACACCTTC
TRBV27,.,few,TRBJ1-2,CASRARGSNYGYTF,TGTGCCAGCAGAGCTCGGGGGTCTAACTATGGCTACACCTTC